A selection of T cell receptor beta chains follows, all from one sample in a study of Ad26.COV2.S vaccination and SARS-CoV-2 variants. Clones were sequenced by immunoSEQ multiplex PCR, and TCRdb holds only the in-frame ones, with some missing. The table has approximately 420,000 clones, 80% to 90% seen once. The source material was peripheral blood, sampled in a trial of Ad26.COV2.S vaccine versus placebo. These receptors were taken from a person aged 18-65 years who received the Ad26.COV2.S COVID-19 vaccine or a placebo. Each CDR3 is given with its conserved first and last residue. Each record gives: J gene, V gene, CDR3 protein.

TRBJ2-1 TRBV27 CASSATSGGLYNEQFF
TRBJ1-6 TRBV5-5 CASSLRAPANNSPLHF
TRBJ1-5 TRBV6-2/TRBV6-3 CASSTYSNQPQHF
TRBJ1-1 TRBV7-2 CASSLDPPNTEAFF
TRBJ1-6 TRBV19 CASTPERNTYNSPLHF
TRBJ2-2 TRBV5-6 CASSFWEATGELFF
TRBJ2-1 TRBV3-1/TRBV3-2 CASMRLAGVDNEQFF
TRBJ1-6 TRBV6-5 CASRGTDSNSPLHF
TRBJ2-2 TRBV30 CAQPGDLNTGELFF
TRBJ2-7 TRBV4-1 CASSQPGTGVYEQYF
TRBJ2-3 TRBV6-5 CASRRGGTDTQYF
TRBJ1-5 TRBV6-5 CASSYSGQARNQPQHF
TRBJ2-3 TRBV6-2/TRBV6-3 CASSSGGATDTQYF
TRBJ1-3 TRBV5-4 CASSLEHKNTIYF
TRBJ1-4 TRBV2 CASSEIREGKEKLFF
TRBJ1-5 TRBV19 CASAIDRANQPQHF
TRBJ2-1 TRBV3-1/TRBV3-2 CASSQGKGLARAVLF
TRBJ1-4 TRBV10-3 CAISDRGGGLNEKLFF
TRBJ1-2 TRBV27 CASSLQSGGTGVAGYTF
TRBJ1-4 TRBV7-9 CASSSSGTIQEKLFF
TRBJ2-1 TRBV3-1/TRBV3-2 CASSQGTGGPNEQFF
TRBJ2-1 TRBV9 CASSDPGQGNEQFF
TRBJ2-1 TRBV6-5 CASRRGDRDNNEQFF
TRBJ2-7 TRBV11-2 CASTQGSIGEQYF
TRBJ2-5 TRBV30 CAWQVAGGDQETQYF
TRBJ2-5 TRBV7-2 CASSPLSYQETQYF
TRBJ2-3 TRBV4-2 CASSPGRRTDTQYF
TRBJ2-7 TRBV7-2 CASSPSTAVLYEQYF
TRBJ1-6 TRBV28 CASSSFDSDDSPLHF
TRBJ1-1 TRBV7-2 CASSLITGRGEAFF
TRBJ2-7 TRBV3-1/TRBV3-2 CASSQSLVGFYEQYF
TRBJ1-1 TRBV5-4 CASRETVNTEAFF
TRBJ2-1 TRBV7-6 CASSLSLGSYNEQFF
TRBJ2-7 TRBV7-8 CASSFRQSYEQYF
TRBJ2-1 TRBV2 CASSGQGAFEQFF
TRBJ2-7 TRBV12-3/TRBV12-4 CASSRGYEQYF
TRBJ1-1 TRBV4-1 CASSPQEGLNTEAFF
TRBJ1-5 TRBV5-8 CASSPMRRGDQPQHF
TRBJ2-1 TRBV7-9 CASREAGGYNEQFF
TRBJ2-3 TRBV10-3 CAISDRDTQYF
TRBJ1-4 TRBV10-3 CAISEGLDEKLFF
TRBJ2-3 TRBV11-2 CASRPGRNTDTQYF
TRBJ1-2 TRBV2 CASSELPTGGAGGYTF
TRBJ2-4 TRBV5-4 CASSLQGARAKNIQYF
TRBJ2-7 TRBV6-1 CASNEGDRGPREQYF
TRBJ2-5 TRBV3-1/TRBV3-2 CASSQALVGGETQYF
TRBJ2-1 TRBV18 CASSPMDTEQFF
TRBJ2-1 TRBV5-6 CASSQWGDGYNEQFF
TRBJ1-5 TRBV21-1 CASSKRDRDEISNQPQHF
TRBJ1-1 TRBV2 CASSDGTGGITEAFF
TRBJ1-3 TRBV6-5 CASRSIGSGNTIYF
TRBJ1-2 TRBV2 CASSERDRDGYTF
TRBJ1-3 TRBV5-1 CASSPGQLNKNTIYF
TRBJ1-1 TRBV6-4 CASRGQVGSTEAFF
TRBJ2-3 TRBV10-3 CAISDNYGGDTQYF
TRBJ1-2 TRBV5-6 CASSLLGIRSDYGYTF
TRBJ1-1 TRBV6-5 CASRSAVNTEAFF
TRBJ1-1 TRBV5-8 CASSFREGNTEAFF
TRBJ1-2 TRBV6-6 CASSGNTGGGYTF